Following are 32 T cell receptor beta chains from one sample sequenced in a study of blood T cell repertoires in COVID-19. Assay: immunoSEQ multiplex PCR; the TCRdb copy retains only in-frame clones and omits some. The repertoire has about 390,000 clones, over 75% of them found once; the top ten carry 2.3%. Material: peripheral blood. These receptors all stem from a woman in her fifties or sixties with COVID-19, enrolled during active disease.

This chain joins TRBV3-1 (or the pseudogene TRBV3-2) and TRBJ1-2; 7 nucleotides line up with TRBD1. The germline gives CDR1 LGHDT, CDR2 YNNKEL (reference sequence). J was trimmed by 0 bases and V by 4 bases; bases with no gene match: 5. The length of the CDR3 is 15 residues. CDR3 in amino acids: CASSLRDRANYGYTF. The CDR3 nucleotides read TGTGCCAGCAGCCTGCGGGACAGAGCTAACTATGGCTACACCTTC.

CDR3 DNA sequence: TGTGCCATCAGCCCCCTATCCGGGAGAAAAGCTTTCTTT. Amino acid sequence: CAISPLSGRKAFF. The V gene is TRBV10-3, the J gene TRBJ1-1; D gene unclear. CDR1 is ENHRY, CDR2 SYGVKD, per germline. There are 13 residues in the CDR3. V was pared by 6 bases and J by 9 bases, with 17 bases between.

This clone was recorded only once. This chain links TRBV7-2 with TRBJ1-5, with TRBD1 matching over 7 bases. CDR1 and CDR2 from the germline V gene are SGHTA and FQGNSA. The V and J ends lost 1 base and 7 bases, in that order; junction bases with no gene match: 4. The CDR3 extends over 14 amino acids. The chain's CDR3 is CASSLEGARQPQHF. The CDR3 DNA reads as TGTGCCAGCAGCTTAGAGGGGGCAAGGCAGCCCCAGCATTTT.

V is TRBV10-1 and J is TRBJ1-1; 10 bases align to TRBD1. CDR1 and CDR2 (germline): WNHNN, SYGVQD (reference sequence). The CDR3 runs 19 residues. The J segment lost 1 base and the V segment lost 3 bases, leaving 14 bases of the junction unmatched. The CDR3 loop reads CASSEGPRGQGGANTEAFF. CDR3 sequence (DNA): TGCGCCAGCAGTGAAGGTCCCCGAGGACAGGGGGGTGCGAACACTGAAGCTTTCTTT.

The chain uses TRBV6-5 and TRBJ2-3; 7 bases agree with TRBD2. V shed 2 bases, J shed 3 bases, and the junction held 5 bases outside the gene matches. The CDR3 has 15 residues. The germline V gene encodes CDR1 MNHEY and CDR2 SVGAGI. This CDR3 reads CASSYAGRTTDTQYF. The CDR3 DNA sequence: TGTGCCAGCAGTTACGCCGGGAGGACTACAGATACGCAGTATTTT.

The CDR3 is CAWSDSRVRGETQYF. As DNA, the CDR3 is TGTGCCTGGAGTGATTCGAGGGTACGCGGCGAGACCCAGTACTTC. The chain combines TRBV30 with TRBJ2-5; perhaps TRBD2 as D (5 bases). Trimming pared 1 base from V and 5 bases from J, leaving 17 bases between. The length of the CDR3 is 15 residues. The germline gives CDR1 GTSNPN, CDR2 SVGIG (reference sequence).

Concerning this clone: The same CDR3 is also encoded by other DNA sequences in this sample. The CDR3, as DNA: TGTGCCAGCAGCTTGAGGACAGGGAATCAGCCCCAGCATTTT. As protein: CASSLRTGNQPQHF. The rearrangement links TRBV7-2 to TRBJ1-5; TRBD1 aligns across 8 bases. The V segment lost 3 bases and the J segment 4 bases; nucleotides outside the gene matches: 2. Germline lookup yields CDR1 SGHTA and CDR2 FQGNSA. CDR3 length: 14 amino acids.

The genes are TRBV5-1 and TRBJ1-4; no firm D call. Germline V gene lookup returns CDR1 SGHRS and CDR2 YFSETQ. The CDR3 totals 16 residues. The V end lost 4 bases, the J end lost 0 bases, and 13 bases lay between the germline ends. CDR3 DNA sequence: TGCGCCAGCAGCCCTGAGGGAGGCGCAACTAATGAAAAACTGTTTTTT. Translating it yields CASSPEGGATNEKLFF.

This clone has just a few counts. This CDR3 is CASGKTGTGNTIYF. The CDR3 region has the DNA TGTGCCAGTGGCAAGACAGGTACTGGAAACACCATATATTTT. This rearrangement joins TRBV19 to TRBJ1-3; perhaps TRBD1 as D (6 bases). Looked up from germline, CDR1 is LNHDA and CDR2 is SQIVND (reference sequence). There are 14 residues in the CDR3. Deletions cut 8 bases from V and 2 bases from J, with 13 bases between.

The CDR3 region has the DNA TGCGCCAGCAGCTTGGCCACGGGGTACGACACCGGGGAGCTGTTTTTT. Its translation: CASSLATGYDTGELFF. The genes are TRBV5-1 and TRBJ2-2, with a weak D call TRBD2 (5 bases). V was shortened by 0 bases and J by 3 bases, with 12 bases between the two germline ends. Per the germline V gene, CDR1 is SGHRS and CDR2 is YFSETQ. This CDR3 has 16 amino acids.

J is TRBJ2-2 and V is TRBV28; tentative D call: TRBD2 (6 bases). Trimming removed 1 base from V and 3 bases from J, with 15 bases in between. CDR3 length: 17 amino acids. CDR1 and CDR2 (germline): MDHEN, SYDVKM. The CDR3 is CASSLLGVREYTGELFF. The CDR3 DNA reads TGTGCCAGCAGTTTATTGGGGGTTCGGGAGTACACCGGGGAGCTGTTTTTT.

V gene TRBV18 combines with J gene TRBJ2-2; 7 bases agree with TRBD1. The CDR3 consists of 16 residues. V dropped 1 base and J dropped 1; count of bases not matched to a gene: 3. Germline assignment: CDR1 KGHSH and CDR2 LQKENI. CDR3 nucleotides: TGTGCCAGCTCACCACAGGGGGCCATGAACACCGGGGAGCTGTTTTTT. This gives the protein CASSPQGAMNTGELFF.

The table lists this clone with a few counts. V usage is TRBV5-5 and J usage is TRBJ2-3; D call uncertain. Deletions cut 0 bases from V and 2 bases from J, with 13 bases between. This CDR3 contains 16 residues. CDR1 and CDR2 from the germline V gene are SGHKS and YYEKEE (reference sequence). CDR3 nucleotides: TGTGCCAGCAGCTTGGCGTCTCTGAGTGCCACAGATACGCAGTATTTT. Residues: CASSLASLSATDTQYF.

This chain uses TRBV5-5 with TRBJ1-5, with D unclear. Per the germline V gene, CDR1 is SGHKS and CDR2 is YYEKEE (reference sequence). This CDR3 comprises 15 residues. With 4 bases removed from V and 7 bases from J, the gap between germline ends came to 18 bases. Here the CDR3 reads CASSLTSGSSQPQHF. The CDR3 DNA sequence: TGTGCCAGCAGCCTAACGTCCGGGTCAAGCCAGCCCCAGCATTTT.

The V call is TRBV9, the J call TRBJ2-5; 11 bases are a match to TRBD2. The CDR3 is 16 amino acids. Trimming removed 5 bases from V and 5 bases from J; junction bases left unmatched: 11. Per the germline V gene, CDR1 is SGDLS and CDR2 is YYNGEE. The chain's CDR3 is CASSAYSGGASETQYF. The CDR3 coding sequence is TGTGCCAGCAGTGCTTATAGCGGGGGGGCTTCGGAGACCCAGTACTTC.

The chain recombines TRBV19 with TRBJ2-1, with 12 bases fitting TRBD2. In germline, CDR1 is LNHDA, CDR2 SQIVND (reference sequence). The CDR3 extends over 15 amino acids. V shed 5 bases, J shed 6 bases, and the junction held 5 bases outside the gene matches. The CDR3 DNA reads TGTGCCAGTAGTGCGACTAGCGGGGGCCCCAATGAGCAGTTCTTC. Protein: CASSATSGGPNEQFF.

This chain links TRBV28 with TRBJ2-1, with D possibly being TRBD2 (5 bases). The CDR3 consists of 14 residues. Germline values: CDR1 MDHEN, CDR2 SYDVKM. Trimming shortened V by 4 bases and J by 6 bases, and 13 bases separated the two germline ends. The CDR3 loop is CASSSPISVNEQFF. The CDR3 DNA reads as TGTGCCAGCAGTTCCCCGATTAGCGTCAATGAGCAGTTCTTC.

The CDR3 region has the DNA TGTGCCAGCAGTTACTCAAGCCCGAACACTGAAGCTTTCTTT. This gives the protein CASSYSSPNTEAFF. This sequence joins TRBV6-6 and TRBJ1-1; unclear D gene. The V and J ends lost 0 bases and 1 base respectively, with 6 bases between them. Germline V CDR1 and CDR2: MNHNY, SVGAGI (reference sequence). This CDR3 contains 14 residues.

The J gene is TRBJ2-3, the V gene TRBV5-1, with D possibly matching TRBD2 (7 bases). V was trimmed by 7 bases and J by 0 bases, leaving 12 bases between them. Germline assignment: CDR1 SGHRS and CDR2 YFSETQ. The length of the CDR3 is 14 residues. CDR3 protein: CASRGASSTDTQYF. In DNA form, the CDR3 reads TGCGCCAGCCGGGGGGCCAGTAGCACAGATACGCAGTATTTT.

V and J are TRBV15 and TRBJ2-2; 9 bases map to TRBD1. With V trimmed by 1 base and J by 5 bases, 5 bases remained unmatched. The V gene's germline CDR1 is LNHNV and CDR2 YYDKDF (reference sequence). The CDR3 sequence is 16 residues long. The CDR3 is CATSRGATGGTGELFF. As DNA, the CDR3 is TGTGCCACCAGCAGAGGTGCGACAGGGGGTACCGGGGAGCTGTTTTTT.

The rearrangement uses TRBV19 and TRBJ1-2; unclear D gene. V was shortened by 1 base and J by 4 bases, with 16 bases between the two germline ends. Germline V lookup: CDR1 LNHDA, CDR2 SQIVND (reference sequence). The CDR3 runs 16 residues. CDR3 coding DNA: TGTGCCAGTAGTATAGTAGGGCCCGCGGAGGGCTATGGCTACACCTTC. It translates to CASSIVGPAEGYGYTF.

The V call is TRBV9, the J call TRBJ2-1, with TRBD2 matching 9 bases. The CDR3 has 16 residues. J lost 7 bases, V lost 0 bases, and 8 bases had no gene match. Germline V CDR1 and CDR2: SGDLS, YYNGEE. CDR3 amino acids: CASSVVASGAGNEQFF. CDR3 coding DNA: TGTGCCAGCAGCGTAGTAGCTAGCGGGGCCGGGAATGAGCAGTTCTTC.

A few counts support this clone. The rearrangement links TRBV30 to TRBJ1-2; D unclear. The CDR3 has 12 amino acids. Germline loops: CDR1 GTSNPN, CDR2 SVGIG (reference sequence). Trimming removed 4 bases from V and 7 bases from J, with 13 bases in between. CDR3 sequence reads: CAWTERVRGYTF. CDR3 sequence (DNA): TGTGCCTGGACGGAGAGAGTACGTGGCTACACCTTC.

The chain is built from TRBV11-2 and TRBJ2-3; 8 positions match TRBD2. Per germline, CDR1 SGHAT and CDR2 FQNNGV. The junction had 1 base not matched to a gene; V was cut back by 3 bases and J by 2 bases. The CDR3 contains 14 residues. DNA of the CDR3: TGTGCCAGCAGCTTCGGACTAGCCACAGATACGCAGTATTTT. Translation: CASSFGLATDTQYF.

In its sample, this clone was seen once. V usage is TRBV5-1 and J usage is TRBJ1-1, with no clear D. Trimming pared 3 bases from V and 5 bases from J, leaving 11 bases between. This CDR3 is 13 amino acids long. CDR1 is SGHRS and CDR2 is YFSETQ in the germline V gene. As DNA, the CDR3 is TGCGCCAGCAGCTCCCTAAGCGGGACTGAAGCTTTCTTT. It codes for CASSSLSGTEAFF.

V usage is TRBV19 and J usage is TRBJ2-1, with 15 bases lining up with TRBD2. This CDR3 region has 14 residues. Germline V gene sequence: CDR1 LNHDA, CDR2 SQIVND (reference sequence). Germline trimming cut 9 bases from V and 10 bases from J; bases unmatched to any gene: 7. The CDR3 DNA sequence: TGTGCCAGCCGGACTAGCGGGGGGGCGAGGGAGCAGTTCTTC. Translating it yields CASRTSGGAREQFF.

The V and J genes are TRBV5-1 and TRBJ1-2; 12 positions agree with TRBD1. CDR1 is SGHRS, CDR2 YFSETQ, per germline. Trimming at V came to 4 bases and at J to 4 bases, leaving 2 bases not matched to a gene. CDR3 length equals 14 residues. CDR3 region: CASSEGQGAYGYTF. DNA of the CDR3: TGCGCCAGCAGCGAGGGACAGGGGGCCTATGGCTACACCTTC.

The chain joins TRBV6-5 to TRBJ2-1; TRBD2 agrees at 7 bases. CDR3 length: 14 residues. Germline CDR1 MNHEY, CDR2 SVGAGI. J gave up 9 bases and V 6 bases, and 11 bases lay outside the gene matches. Here the CDR3 DNA reads TGTGCCAGCAGAGGGGCCGGGAGGTTCATTGAGCAGTTCTTC. It is translated as CASRGAGRFIEQFF.

The CDR3 DNA sequence: TGTGCCAGCAGATACCAGGGATACGAGCAGTACTTC. This encodes CASRYQGYEQYF. The chain carries TRBV2 and TRBJ2-7, with D tentatively TRBD1 (5 bases). The germline V and J ends were trimmed by 6 bases and 4 bases, with 10 bases remaining between them. Per the germline V gene, CDR1 is SNHLY and CDR2 is FYNNEI. This CDR3 has 12 amino acids.

The V gene is TRBV12-3 or TRBV12-4, the J gene TRBJ2-5, with TRBD1 as a possible D gene (6 bases). The CDR3 length is 13 residues. V was pared by 7 bases and J by 3 bases, with 12 bases between. CDR3 DNA: TGTGCCAGCAACGGACAGTGGGAAGAGACCCAGTACTTC. This encodes CASNGQWEETQYF.

The chain joins TRBV5-1 to TRBJ2-3, with 12 bases identical to TRBD1. CDR3 length: 16 amino acids. Trimming cost V 3 bases and J 6 bases; bases outside gene matches: 8. Germline CDR1 reads SGHRS; CDR2 reads YFSETQ. This chain's CDR3 is CASSSYRDRGPDTQYF. DNA of the CDR3: TGCGCCAGCAGCTCCTACCGGGACAGGGGGCCGGATACGCAGTATTTT.

V and J are TRBV5-1 and TRBJ2-7; 10 bases map to TRBD1. V shed 8 bases, J shed 2 bases, and the junction held 4 bases outside the gene matches. Germline V gene lookup returns CDR1 SGHRS and CDR2 YFSETQ. CDR3 length: 13 amino acids. The chain's CDR3 is CASRTGGTYEQYF. CDR3 nucleotides: TGCGCCAGTAGGACAGGGGGGACCTACGAGCAGTACTTC. Full variable domain (remainder filled in from reference TRBV5-1 and TRBJ2-7): KAGVTQTPRYLIKTRGQQVTLSCSPISGHRSVSWYQQTPGQGLQFLFEYFSETQRNKGNFPGRFSGRQFSNSRSEMNVSTLELGDSALYLCASRTGGTYEQYFGPGTRLTVT.